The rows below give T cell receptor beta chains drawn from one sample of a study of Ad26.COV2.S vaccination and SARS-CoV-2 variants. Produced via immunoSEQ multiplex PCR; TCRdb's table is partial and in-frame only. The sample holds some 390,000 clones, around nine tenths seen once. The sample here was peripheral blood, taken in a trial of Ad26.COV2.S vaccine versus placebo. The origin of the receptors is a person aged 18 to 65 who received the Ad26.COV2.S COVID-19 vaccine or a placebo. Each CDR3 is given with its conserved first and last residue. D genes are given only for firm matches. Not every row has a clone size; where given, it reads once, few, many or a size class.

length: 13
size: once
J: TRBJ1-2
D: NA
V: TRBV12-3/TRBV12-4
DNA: TGTGCCAGCAGTTTCGAACTCGGGGGTGGCTACACCTTC
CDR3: CASSFELGGGYTF

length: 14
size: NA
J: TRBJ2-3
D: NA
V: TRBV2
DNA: TGTGCCAGCAAAGGGCTACCTATCACAGATACGCAGTATTTT
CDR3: CASKGLPITDTQYF

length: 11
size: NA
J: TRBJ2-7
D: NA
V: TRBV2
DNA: TGTGCCAGCAGGGTCGGGGAGGAGCAGTACTTC
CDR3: CASRVGEEQYF

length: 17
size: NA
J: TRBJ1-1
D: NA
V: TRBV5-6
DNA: TGTGCCAGCACCTATCGGGCAGAGACCCACATGAACACTGAAGCTTTCTTT
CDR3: CASTYRAETHMNTEAFF

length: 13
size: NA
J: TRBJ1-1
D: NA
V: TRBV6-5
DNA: TGTGCCACTGGGGAGGGTATAGACACTGAAGCTTTCTTT
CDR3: CATGEGIDTEAFF

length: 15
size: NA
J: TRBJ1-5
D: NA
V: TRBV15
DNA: TGTGCCACCAGCAGAGCTCAGTGGGACAATCAGCCCCAGCATTTT
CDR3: CATSRAQWDNQPQHF

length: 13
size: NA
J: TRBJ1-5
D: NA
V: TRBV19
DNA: TGTGCCAGTAGTATTTCGGTAGATCAGCCCCAGCATTTT
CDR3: CASSISVDQPQHF

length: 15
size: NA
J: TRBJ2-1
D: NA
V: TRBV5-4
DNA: TGTGCCAGCAGCTACCTGAAAGGGGCCTACAATGAGCAGTTCTTC
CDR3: CASSYLKGAYNEQFF

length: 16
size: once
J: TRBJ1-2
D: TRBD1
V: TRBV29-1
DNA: TGCAGCGCCTCCCGTCCGTTGACAGGGAAGGGTGATGGCTACACCTTC
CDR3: CSASRPLTGKGDGYTF

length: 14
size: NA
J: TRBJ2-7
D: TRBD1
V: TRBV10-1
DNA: TGCGCCAGCAGTGACTCCGGGACAGCCATATTGCAGTACTTC
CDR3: CASSDSGTAILQYF

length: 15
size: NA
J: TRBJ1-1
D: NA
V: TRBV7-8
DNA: TGTGCCAGCAGTGAAGGAGGGGGGGCGGGTACTGAAGCTTTCTTT
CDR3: CASSEGGGAGTEAFF

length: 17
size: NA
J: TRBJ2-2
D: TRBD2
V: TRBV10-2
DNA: TGCGCCAGCAGTGAAAAGCTAGCGGGGGCCACCATCCGGGAGCTGTTTTTT
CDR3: CASSEKLAGATIRELFF

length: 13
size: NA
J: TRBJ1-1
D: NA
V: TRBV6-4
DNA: TGTGCCAGCAGTCCGGATCTGAACACTGAAGCTTTCTTT
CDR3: CASSPDLNTEAFF

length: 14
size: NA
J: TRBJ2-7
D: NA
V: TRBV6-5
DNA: TGTGCCAGCAGTAAACGGACAGCCCCCTACGAGCAGTACTTC
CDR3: CASSKRTAPYEQYF

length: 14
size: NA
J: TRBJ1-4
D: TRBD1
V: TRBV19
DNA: TGTGCCAGTAGATTGGACAGGGTTAATGAAAAACTGTTTTTT
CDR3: CASRLDRVNEKLFF

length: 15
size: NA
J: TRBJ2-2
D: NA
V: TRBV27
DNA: TGTGCCAGCAGTTCCGCCGGGACACTAACCGGGGAGCTGTTTTTT
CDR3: CASSSAGTLTGELFF

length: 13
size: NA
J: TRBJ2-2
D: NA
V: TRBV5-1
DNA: TGCGCCAGCAGCTTGGGGGAAACCGGGGAGCTGTTTTTT
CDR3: CASSLGETGELFF

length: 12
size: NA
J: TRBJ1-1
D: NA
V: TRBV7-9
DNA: TGTGCCAGCAGCAAAGGGAACACTGAAGCTTTCTTT
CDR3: CASSKGNTEAFF

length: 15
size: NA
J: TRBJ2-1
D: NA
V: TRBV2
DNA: TGTGCCAGCAGTTCAGACAGCCAAGGACACAATGAGCAGTTCTTC
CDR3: CASSSDSQGHNEQFF

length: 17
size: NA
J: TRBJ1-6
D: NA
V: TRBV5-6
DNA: TGTGCCAGCAGCTTGACGGCTGGGAGCTCCTATAATTCACCCCTCCACTTT
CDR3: CASSLTAGSSYNSPLHF

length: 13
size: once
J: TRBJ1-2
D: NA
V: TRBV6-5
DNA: TGTGCCAGCAGAAGCCCTGGGGTGAGCGGCTACACCTTC
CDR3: CASRSPGVSGYTF

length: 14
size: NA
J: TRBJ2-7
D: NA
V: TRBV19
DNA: TGTGCCAGTACAAATCCCGGGGTATTCAACGAGCAGTACTTC
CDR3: CASTNPGVFNEQYF

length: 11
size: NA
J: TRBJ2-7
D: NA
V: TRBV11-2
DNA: TGTGCCAGCAGCCGGGGCCCGAGCGAGTACTTC
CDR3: CASSRGPSEYF

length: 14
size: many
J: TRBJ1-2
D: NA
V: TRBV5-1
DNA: TGCGCCAGCAGCTTTAATTCACAGATCTATGGCTACACCTTC
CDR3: CASSFNSQIYGYTF

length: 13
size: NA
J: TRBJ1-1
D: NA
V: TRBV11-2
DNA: TGTGCCAGCAGCCAGGAGGGGGATCGAGAAGCTTTCTTT
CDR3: CASSQEGDREAFF

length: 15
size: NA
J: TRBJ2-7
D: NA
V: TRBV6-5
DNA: TGTGCCAGCAGAGCATACGGGGGCTTCTCCTACGAGCAGTACTTC
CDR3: CASRAYGGFSYEQYF

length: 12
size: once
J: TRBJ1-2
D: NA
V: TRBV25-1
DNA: TGTGCCAGCAAGTCGGACTACTATGGCTACACCTTC
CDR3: CASKSDYYGYTF

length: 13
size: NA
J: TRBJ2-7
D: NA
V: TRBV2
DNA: TGTGCCAGCACCCCCGCGGACTCCTACGAGCAGTACTTC
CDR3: CASTPADSYEQYF

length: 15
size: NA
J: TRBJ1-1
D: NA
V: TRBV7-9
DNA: TGTGCCAGCAGCTCCCAGACAGTGATGAACACTGAAGCTTTCTTT
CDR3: CASSSQTVMNTEAFF